The clone carrying this T cell receptor (delta chain) occurred a few times. A far more abundant clone sits one base away, making this likely a read error. Other DNA sequences in the same sample also yield this CDR3. The data are from a study of γδ T cells in repeated Plasmodium falciparum infection. With CATT, TCRdb re-called clones from the multiplex PCR reads. The profile covers 50,000 or so delta-chain clones, with roughly 1.6% appearing a single time and 8.6% taken by the ten largest. This receptor was identified in a pool of human donors (malaria-infected and uninfected, not separated). The sequenced material came from gamma-delta T cells from blood.

The CDR3 coding sequence is TGTGCCTGTGTGAGTCTGGGTACGAGGGGTCCCGATAAACTCATCTTT. This sequence encodes CACVSLGTRGPDKLIF. The V call is TRDV2, the J call TRDJ1, with D possibly being TRDD3 (5 bases). The J gene was not available in TCRdb and was assigned here by matching the DNA to germline segments. V dropped 5 bases and J dropped 3 bases, with 21 bases sitting between them. CDR1 and CDR2 (germline): GEAIGNYY, EKD. CDR3 length equals 16 residues.